This T cell receptor (beta chain) was captured in a study of T cell changes during pregnancy in multiple sclerosis. J gave up 2 bases and V 3 bases, and 6 bases lay outside the gene matches. Germline values: CDR1 SGDLS, CDR2 YYNGEE. This CDR3 has 16 residues. Some clones are missing from TCRdb's copy, which holds only in-frame ones; the method was immunoSEQ multiplex PCR. The data hold 34,000 or so clones, with 90% observed a single time. The rearrangement links TRBV9 to TRBJ2-3; 10 nucleotides align to TRBD2. The specimen comprised CD8+ T cells from peripheral blood mononuclear cells, sampled in the first trimester of pregnancy. The source is a female donor with multiple sclerosis, enrolled in a pregnancy study. CDR3 residues: CASSAQAGGDTDTQYF. CDR3 in DNA: TGTGCCAGCAGCGCCCAAGCGGGAGGGGACACAGATACGCAGTATTTT.